Shown below are 19 T cell receptor beta chains from a single sample sequenced in a study of Ad26.COV2.S vaccination and SARS-CoV-2 variants. Described treatment: some 20 received Ad26.COV2.S at low or high dose, single or two shots; several received placebo; per-sample allocation not given. Collection of the samples took place on day 63 after the first injection of vaccine or placebo. The protocol was immunoSEQ multiplex PCR, while the TCRdb copy is restricted to in-frame clones and leaves out a portion. This sample has about 350,000 clones, with roughly 84% found just once. The sample here was peripheral blood, taken in a trial of Ad26.COV2.S vaccine versus placebo. The receptors derive from a person between 18 and 59 years old who received the Ad26.COV2.S COVID-19 vaccine or a placebo.

The chain couples TRBV6-2 or TRBV6-3 to TRBJ2-4, with D unclear. V lost 0 bases, J lost 3 bases, and 9 bases lay in between. Looked up from germline, CDR1 is MNHEY and CDR2 is SVGEGT. The CDR3 has 15 amino acids. The DNA for the CDR3 is TGTGCCAGCAGTTACTCTCCGGAAGGCAAAAACATTCAGTACTTC. Translating gives CASSYSPEGKNIQYF.

This clone was observed once. The CDR3, as DNA: TGCGCCAGCAGCCCCTCAGGGGGCTGGGGTAATTCACCCCTCCACTTT. Translated, it gives CASSPSGGWGNSPLHF. The chain uses TRBV4-1 and TRBJ1-6; 8 bases match TRBD1. With V trimmed by 4 bases and J by 6 bases, 8 bases remained unmatched. The CDR3 has 16 residues. Germline CDR1 and CDR2: MGHRA and YSYEKL.

The chain recombines TRBV5-1 with TRBJ2-1, with 8 bases that match TRBD2. Germline V gene sequence: CDR1 SGHRS, CDR2 YFSETQ. This CDR3 is 14 amino acids long. J lost 7 bases, V lost 4 bases, and 7 bases had no gene match. The CDR3 DNA reads as TGCGCCAGCAGCGGTGGACTAGCCATGAATGAGCAGTTCTTC. Its protein product is CASSGGLAMNEQFF.

The V gene is TRBV5-1, the J gene TRBJ2-3; TRBD1 matches 9 bases. The length of the CDR3 is 17 residues. V was clipped by 0 bases and J by 2 bases; unmatched bases: 7. Germline V CDR1 and CDR2: SGHRS, YFSETQ. CDR3 DNA: TGCGCCAGCAGCTTGGCACAGACAGGGGGTCCCACAGATACGCAGTATTTT. Translation: CASSLAQTGGPTDTQYF.

This chain uses TRBV5-1 with TRBJ2-7; 7 bases are a match to TRBD2. This CDR3 contains 15 residues. Germline values: CDR1 SGHRS, CDR2 YFSETQ. V was clipped by 0 bases and J by 7 bases; unmatched bases: 10. CDR3 DNA: TGCGCCAGCAGCTTGGGTGGACTAGGAGTACGTGAGCAGTACTTC. This encodes CASSLGGLGVREQYF.

The CDR3 here is CASSGPGQGNNEQFF. In nucleotides, the CDR3 is TGTGCCAGCAGTGGGCCGGGACAGGGCAACAATGAGCAGTTCTTC. The chain has TRBV6-2 or TRBV6-3 and TRBJ2-1; 9 bases line up with TRBD1. Germline V gives CDR1 MNHEY, CDR2 SVGEGT. This CDR3 is built from 15 residues. Trimming removed 5 bases from V and 5 bases from J; junction bases left unmatched: 7.

This chain connects TRBV4-3 to TRBJ2-1; D ambiguous. There are 12 residues in the CDR3. The ends were cut back, 0 bases at V and 4 bases at J, with 1 base in the middle. The germline gives CDR1 LGHNA, CDR2 YSLEER. The CDR3 DNA is TGCGCCAGCAGCCAAGATTACAATGAGCAGTTCTTC. This gives the protein CASSQDYNEQFF.

This clone came up a few times. V gene TRBV24-1 combines with J gene TRBJ1-5, with D possibly matching TRBD1 (6 bases). Looked up from germline, CDR1 is KGHDR and CDR2 is SFDVKD. V lost 4 bases to trimming and J lost 3 bases, with 15 bases between them. CDR3 length: 16 amino acids. The CDR3 loop is CATSDPGQLYNQPQHF. Written as DNA, the CDR3 is TGTGCCACCAGTGACCCGGGACAACTATACAATCAGCCCCAGCATTTT.

For this clone: The limits of the CDR3 on the DNA are not certain, so only TCRdb's listed CDR3 is given. J is TRBJ2-4 and V is TRBV6-2 or TRBV6-3; TRBD2, the D gene given by the table, was not confirmed from the DNA. The CDR3 numbers 14 amino acids, ends counted. CDR1 MNHEY and CDR2 SVGEGT come from the germline V gene. CDR3 loop: CASSSSGVSNIQYF.

V and J are TRBV19 and TRBJ2-1; D is possibly TRBD1 (5 bases). V was cut by 2 bases and J by 1 base, with 15 bases left in between. The CDR3 covers 17 residues. Looked up from germline, CDR1 is LNHDA and CDR2 is SQIVND (reference sequence). The CDR3 loop is CASSISGARRSYNEQFF. CDR3 DNA sequence: TGTGCCAGTAGTATAAGTGGGGCCAGGCGATCCTACAATGAGCAGTTCTTC.

V usage is TRBV7-2 and J usage is TRBJ2-7, with TRBD2 matching 11 bases. The V gene's germline CDR1 is SGHTA and CDR2 FQGNSA. V trimming: 3 bases; J trimming: 2 bases; junction bases outside the gene matches: 9. The length of the CDR3 is 17 residues. The DNA for the CDR3 is TGTGCCAGCAGCTTGGCCGGGACTAGCGGAGCTCCCTACGAGCAGTACTTC. Protein: CASSLAGTSGAPYEQYF.

This clone has just one count. Compared with germline, one end of the junction differs, possibly owing to a read error. The same CDR3 arises from other DNA sequences in this sample as well. The chain uses TRBV7-9 and TRBJ2-7; D gene uncertain. Germline V gives CDR1 SEHNR, CDR2 FQNEAQ (reference sequence). The length of the CDR3 is 16 residues. The CDR3 sequence is CASSLVGYQAWDEQYF. The CDR3 DNA reads as TGTGCCAGCAGCTTAGTAGGGTATCAGGCGTGGGATGAGCAATACTTC.

This chain connects TRBV5-4 to TRBJ1-6; tentatively, D is TRBD1 (6 bases). V lost 0 bases and J lost 4, with 8 bases in between. The germline V gene encodes CDR1 SGHNT and CDR2 YYREEE (reference sequence). This CDR3 is 15 amino acids long. The DNA of the CDR3 is TGTGCCAGCAGCTTGGGGCAGGGGTATAATTCACCCCTCCACTTT. Translation: CASSLGQGYNSPLHF.

V and J are TRBV3-1 (or the pseudogene TRBV3-2) and TRBJ1-2, with a weak D call TRBD1 (5 bases). Germline CDR1 and CDR2: LGHDT and YNNKEL (reference sequence). The CDR3 is 14 amino acids. The V end lost 0 bases, the J end lost 4 bases, and 9 bases lay between the germline ends. The CDR3 loop reads CASSQDVRAYGYTF. CDR3 DNA: TGTGCCAGCAGCCAAGATGTCAGGGCCTATGGCTACACCTTC.

The chain links TRBV11-2 to TRBJ2-7; D not certain. Germline CDR1 and CDR2: SGHAT and FQNNGV. The ends were cut back, 1 base at V and 1 base at J, with 11 bases in the middle. The CDR3 length is 15 residues. The chain's CDR3 is CASSLGGLTSYEQYF. The CDR3 DNA sequence: TGTGCCAGCAGCTTAGGTGGGCTGACATCCTACGAGCAGTACTTC.

The chain joins TRBV9 to TRBJ2-2; 9 bases match TRBD1. The germline CDR1 and CDR2 sequences are SGDLS and YYNGEE. This CDR3 comprises 16 residues. After removal of 5 bases from V and 5 bases from J, the junction contained 10 bases not matched to a gene. Here the CDR3 reads CASSNRGHGGTGELFF. In nucleotides, the CDR3 is TGTGCCAGCAGTAACAGGGGGCACGGAGGGACCGGGGAGCTGTTTTTT.

V and J are TRBV19 and TRBJ2-1, with no clear D. This CDR3 is 15 amino acids long. V lost 1 base and J 2 bases, leaving 9 bases between the germline ends. Germline CDR1 reads LNHDA; CDR2 reads SQIVND (reference sequence). CDR3 nucleotide sequence: TGTGCCAGTAGTATAGGCGTTGGGACCTACAATGAGCAGTTCTTC. Protein: CASSIGVGTYNEQFF.

This clone appeared a few times. The chain links TRBV10-1 to TRBJ2-1, with D possibly matching TRBD2 (6 bases). V lost 3 bases and J lost 6, with 21 bases in between. Per germline, CDR1 WNHNN and CDR2 SYGVQD (reference sequence). This CDR3 has 17 residues. CDR3 region: CASSELGLHNRPNEQFF. As DNA, the CDR3 is TGCGCCAGCAGTGAACTGGGACTCCACAATCGGCCCAATGAGCAGTTCTTC.

The chain is built from TRBV27 and TRBJ2-7; either TRBD1 or TRBD2 may fit D (6 bases each). The V end lost 6 bases, the J end lost 4 bases, and 22 bases lay between the germline ends. Germline V gene lookup returns CDR1 MNHEY and CDR2 SMNVEV (reference sequence). The CDR3 has 16 amino acids. The CDR3 nucleotides read TGTGCCAGCAGCTCCTTTTTGAGGGGGGTTCTTTACGAGCAGTACTTC. Encoded protein: CASSSFLRGVLYEQYF.